This TCR beta chain was obtained from a study of cytomegalovirus exposure and HLA in healthy donors (dated by TCRdb to the late 2010s). For the wider study: An earlier analysis of roughly 500 of the donors reported 250 to 350 Gb of sequence data and 100 million to 140 million unique TCR beta sequences from 150 million to 200 million T cells. An early release covering over 500 HLA-typed donors comprised 250 to 350 gigabases of sequencing data and approximately 80 million unique TCR sequences. Of the approximately 370 genotyped donors, roughly 80% were placed in the genetic ancestry cluster associated with self-reported Caucasian donors. The aim of the study was to test whether cataloging public T cell receptors could identify signatures of past pathogen exposure. The study profiled the T cell repertoires of fewer than 850 subjects by immunosequencing and related them to cytomegalovirus serostatus. Besides the first cohort of around 670 subjects, a separate validation cohort made up of roughly 120 different subjects was used. High-throughput TCR immunosequencing, statistical association of individual TCRs with disease status, and machine learning were combined to predict cytomegalovirus infection status. A later analysis re-analyzed previously published TCR beta repertoires from 666 donors and added high-resolution HLA genotyping to study TCR occurrence patterns. In the later analysis, no new phenotypic data were used to find candidate immune exposures; instead, reliance was placed on TCR beta sequences and their occurrence across donors. In an earlier analysis of roughly 580 of the donors, high-throughput TCR beta sequencing was used to judge whether each TCR beta V gene segment behaved as functional or pseudogenic. Donor age, sex, ethnicity and CMV serostatus were compiled alongside the repertoire data. Genome-wide SNP genotypes for about 55% of the roughly 670 donors were used in a later genetic analysis, which treated that subset as a discovery cohort. Every repertoire in the discovery cohort had been generated on one and the same sequencing platform. Both class I and class II loci were covered by HLA typing, at four-digit resolution. Typing coverage varied by locus: roughly 629-630 donors for A, B, C, DRB1 and DQB1; approximately 500 for DQA1; about 600 for DPA1; some 470 for DPB1. A handful of DR-DQ haplotypes were handled as single units for association and clustering because linkage in the cohort was strong. Across some 400 genotyped donors of the cohort, an average of approximately 240,000 unique TCR beta nucleotide sequences per donor were sequenced, and around 20% of those sequences were non-productive. The full study reports these points: In both the original and validation cohorts, the classifier was reported to diagnose cytomegalovirus status with high specificity and sensitivity. Specific HLA alleles were associated with 16,951 TCR beta sequences at a false discovery rate of 0.05 in a later analysis. While some public TCRs were present in many individuals, most TCR sequences turned up only very rarely across donors. According to the authors, the approach could potentially be generalized to other disease states and immunological phenotypes. According to a later analysis, TCR association rates differed among HLA loci, with DRB1 alleles showing the most associated TCRs and HLA-C alleles showing the fewest. The study listed 164 TCR beta chains as associated with cytomegalovirus. An earlier analysis of some 560 of the donors showed that most TCR beta V segments appeared in productive rearrangements either about 87% or about 30% of the time, which broadly matched IMGT annotations. A later genetic analysis associated a missense DCLRE1C variant with V-gene and J-gene trimming of TCR beta chains, and an independent cohort replicated the association. Several of the top co-occurrence clusters appeared to be linked to parvovirus B19, influenza, CMV and Epstein-Barr virus, according to a later analysis. Because the 87-base-pair reads could not distinguish some IMGT-functional V segments, including TRBV6-2 and TRBV6-3, those segments were excluded. Correlated functional status among segregating V segments might reflect linkage disequilibrium, but an unknown experimental factor could not be ruled out. Three of the identified cytomegalovirus-associated TCR beta chains were confirmed in vitro to be specific for cytomegalovirus antigens. Only TCR beta chains were sequenced in this cohort, and the absence of alpha or paired-chain data limited detectable features. In a later genetic analysis, fewer N-insertions in productive TCRs were reported among donors in an Asian-associated ancestry cluster than the roughly 710-donor mean. The earlier analysis of 587 of the donors excluded fewer than 20 rarely observed V segments, including chromosome 9 orphons, because counts were too low. Because HLA typing was unavailable for some donors at each locus, only the typed subset was used in association tests. The sequencing pipeline was judged likely to have produced a cluster of highly shared sequence variants as a technical artifact. When HLA alleles, especially DR and DQ, strongly co-occurred, TCR associations were difficult to assign to individual alleles. According to a later analysis, most CMV-associated TCR beta chains appeared to be HLA-restricted, and the HLA associations seemed to be driven largely by CMV exposure. CMV serostatus was the only immune exposure information available for the cohort. The presence/absence analyses assumed that sequencing depth was roughly uniform across donors, and that assumption may not be true. A later analysis found that HLA-associated TCR beta chains were more clonally expanded and had lower generation probabilities than equally common non-associated chains. A further reported finding was that TCR beta sequences accurately predicted the HLA-A and HLA-B alleles for most subjects in the first cohort.

Libraries were made using the immunoSEQ multiplex PCR assay. For the multiplex PCR, a mixture combining 60 forward primers for TCR Vbeta segments and 13 reverse primers for TCR Jbeta segments was used. A multiplex PCR assay on genomic DNA amplified the CDR3 region of rearranged TCR beta genes. The amplified TCR beta libraries were sequenced on the Illumina HiSeq System as 87-base-pair reads. As for how the authors treated the data: A later analysis tallied around 80 million unique TCR beta chains across the 640 or so repertoires, and about 10 million of those chains were shared by two or more donors. A nearest-neighbor algorithm error-corrected the raw reads and collapsed the reads into unique sequences, merging closely related sequences to remove PCR and sequencing errors. To assign V, D and J gene segments, CDR3 sequences were aligned to IMGT reference sequences. For a sequence to be retained, a match of at least six nucleotides was required to both a V gene segment and a J gene segment. A rearrangement was called productive if the CDR3 had no stop codons and remained in frame with V and J, and every other rearrangement was called non-productive. CDR3 was defined by IMGT convention, running from the second conserved V-encoded cysteine to the conserved J-encoded phenylalanine. The earlier analysis of about 610 of the donors excluded any sequence lacking an unambiguous match to a single V gene segment. In an earlier analysis of several hundred of the donors, V segments were called functional above 56.7% productive rearrangements and were called segregating when the between-donor standard deviation exceeded 5%. A statistical classification framework was built for diagnosing cytomegalovirus status from the catalog of TCR beta chain sequences. In a later analysis, V and J genes were assigned by comparing TCR nucleotide sequences against IMGT/GENE-DB human TR gene sequences. A later analysis assigned CDR3 sequences and most-parsimonious VDJ recombination scenarios with the TCRdist pipeline. In a later analysis, each TCR beta chain was defined by its CDR3 amino acid sequence together with its V-gene family, and reads without a unique V-gene family were excluded. To address suspected cross-contamination and a sequencing artifact, a later analysis removed 592 highly shared, low-generation-probability nucleotide sequences. A later analysis calculated a clonal expansion index for each public chain from normalized within-repertoire ranks of inferred template counts. Generation probabilities in a later analysis came from a VDJ recombination model fitted to out-of-frame rearrangements, and those results were checked against IGoR. Hypergeometric tests were used in a later analysis to score TCR-TCR, TCR-HLA and TCR-CMV co-occurrence, with a repertoire-size bias correction applied to the TCR pairs. In a later analysis, false discovery rates were estimated by permuting HLA or CMV assignments 20 times. In a later analysis, co-occurring TCRs were grouped using DBSCAN, and TCRdist sequence similarity was added for clustering within HLA-allele-positive subsets. Repertoires with fewer than 30,000 or more than 120,000 public chains, plus five repertoires with anomalous nucleotide sharing, were excluded from co-occurrence clustering. TCRdb stores this immuneACCESS table with in-frame sequences only. Part of the clones is absent; in the studies checked, under half of the shortfall reflects unresolved V genes, and no reason is known for the rest. That table furnishes V, J and clone size, whereas the DNA furnished D and trimming. The sample table lists roughly 130,000 clones, about 78% of them with a count of one. The top ten clonotypes cover 2.9% of the sample.

The cohort was made up of approximately 700 healthy bone marrow donors. All cohort members were sampled while nominally healthy, although unrecorded immune exposures were likely present. Of the 700 or so cohort members, more than 250 had a positive CMV serostatus and approximately 400 had a negative one, while no CMV serostatus was recorded for the donor. A peripheral blood sample was provided by each donor, and peripheral blood mononuclear cells were used for TCR beta sequencing. The Qiagen DNeasy Blood Extraction Kit was used to extract genomic DNA from the blood cell samples. For this clone: Its antigen remains unidentified. No qualities accompany the bases; no much larger clone lies one base away.

The CDR3 contains 15 residues, cysteine and phenylalanine counted. The retained sequence is limited to the CDR3, 45 bases, with the frame set at the first base. The germline V gene yields MDHEN for CDR1 and SYDVKM for CDR2. V sheds 5 bases and J sheds 2 bases, leaving 16 bases between their ends. Material: PBMCs. The chain links TRBV28 with TRBJ2-7; the D gene is perhaps TRBD2, from 6 matching bases. The clonotype comes from a human donor in good health. The CDR3 region has the sequence CASSTPAGSAYEQYF. The DNA sequence is given as TGTGCCAGCAGTACCCCAGCGGGCAGCGCCTACGAGCAGTACTTC. The reference TRBV28 and TRBJ2-7 proteins fill in what lies around the CDR3, so the full variable domain reads DVKVTQSSRYLVKRTGEKVFLECVQDMDHENMFWYRQDPGLGLRLIYFSYDVKMKEKGDIPEGYSVSREKKERFSLILESASTNQTSMYLCASSTPAGSAYEQYFGPGTRLTVT.